The 7 T cell receptor beta chains below come from one sample, sequenced in a study of identical twins. TCRdb called the 5' RACE reads again in MiXCR, with one record for every CDR3 protein. The sample lists around 690,000 distinct CDR3 sequences, about 20% occurring once. These data were also filed under a second study, of T cells expressing NK-cell markers.

The specimen sequenced was PBMCs. These receptors were taken from a woman aged 18-29 years in good health.

A few counts support this clonotype. The rearrangement uses TRBV4-2 and TRBJ2-3; D perhaps matches TRBD2 (5 bases). Germline CDR1 is LGHNA and CDR2 is YNFKEQ. Trimming pared 1 base from V and 4 bases from J, leaving 18 bases between. The CDR3 runs to 17 residues. CDR3 protein: CASSQAARIGLSDTQYF. CDR3 nucleotide sequence: TGTGCCAGCAGCCAAGCCGCCCGAATAGGACTGTCAGATACGCAGTATTTT.

This clonotype showed up just a few times. V and J are TRBV9 and TRBJ2-7; 8 nucleotides agree with TRBD1. Per the germline V gene, CDR1 is SGDLS and CDR2 is YYNGEE. V lost 4 bases, J lost 6 bases, and 9 bases stayed unmatched. The CDR3 consists of 14 residues. The CDR3, as DNA: TGTGCCAGCAGCCAAGGACAGGGTATTGGCGAGCAGTACTTC. This encodes CASSQGQGIGEQYF.

There are a few counts of this clonotype. The V gene is TRBV20-1, the J gene TRBJ2-2, with D possibly matching TRBD1 (5 bases). Germline V CDR1 and CDR2: DFQATT, SNEGSKA (reference sequence). CDR3 length equals 13 residues. V shed 0 bases and J shed 7 bases, with 9 bases lying between them. The CDR3 DNA follows: TGCAGTGCTAGAGATCGTCAGGGCGGGGAGCTGTTTTTT. It translates to CSARDRQGGELFF.

The chain uses TRBV15 and TRBJ2-3, with D tentatively TRBD2 (5 bases). The CDR3 covers 14 residues. V dropped 1 base and J dropped 6 bases, with 11 bases sitting between them. Germline CDR1 and CDR2: LNHNV and YYDKDF (reference sequence). CDR3 in amino acids: CATSRAGNTDTQYF. CDR3 nucleotide sequence: TGTGCCACCAGCAGAGCGGGGAATACCGATACGCAGTATTTT.

Concerning this clonotype itself: Compared with germline, one end of the junction differs, possibly owing to a read error. The V and J genes are TRBV4-2 and TRBJ2-1; 10 nucleotides match TRBD2. From germline, CDR1 is LGHNA and CDR2 YNFKEQ. The CDR3 extends over 18 amino acids. The CDR3 is CARSPGARAGGGYNEQFF. CDR3 coding DNA: TGTGCCAGGAGCCCGGGGGCGAGAGCGGGAGGGGGTTACAATGAGCAGTTCTTC.

The V call is TRBV9, the J call TRBJ2-7; 12 bases agree with TRBD2. This CDR3 is 18 amino acids long. CDR1 and CDR2 (germline): SGDLS, YYNGEE. V lost 0 bases to trimming and J lost 3 bases; unmatched junction nucleotides: 10. The DNA for the CDR3 is TGTGCCAGCAGCGTAGGACTAGCGGGAGATGGGGATCGCTACGAGCAGTACTTC. Protein sequence: CASSVGLAGDGDRYEQYF.

This clonotype was seen a few times. The chain employs TRBV4-1 and TRBJ2-1, with 7 bases lining up with TRBD1. This CDR3 region has 15 residues. Germline-derived CDR1 and CDR2 are MGHRA and YSYEKL. V shed 4 bases, J shed 0 bases, and the junction held 3 bases outside the gene matches. CDR3 protein: CASSPGQPSYNEQFF. The CDR3 region has the DNA TGCGCCAGCAGCCCGGGACAGCCCTCCTACAATGAGCAGTTCTTC.